This T cell receptor beta chain was captured in a study of CD8+CD57+ T cells in acquired aplastic anemia. Patients picked for sequencing had shown CD8+CD57+ cell expansion detected by flow cytometry. Diagnosis of severe acquired aplastic anemia applied to all patients. With respect to this clonotype: Its matching antigen is unknown.

The CDR3 is made up of 15 amino acids. The germline V and J ends were trimmed by 6 bases and 5 bases, with 20 bases remaining between them. Germline assignment: CDR1 MNHNY and CDR2 SVGAGI (reference sequence). General study points: Both patients and controls carried the same twenty-nine CD8+ CDR3 sequences.

Profiling that covered TCR beta VDJ and CDR3 relied on genomic DNA as its template. In TCRdb, the reads were re-called with MiXCR into one record per CDR3 protein. Altogether approximately 220,000 distinct CDR3 sequences are present, roughly half being singletons, with the ten largest covering 6.5% to 8%. The sequenced material came from sorted CD4+, CD8+, or CD8+CD57+ T cells (not recorded which) from PBMCs. This chain uses TRBV6-6 with TRBJ2-7; no definite D call. The receptor was derived from a human donor with aplastic anemia. The CDR3 reads CASSARNLGAHEQYF. The CDR3 DNA reads TGTGCCAGCAGCGCTCGGAATTTAGGAGCCCACGAGCAGTACTTC.